This T cell receptor beta chain appears in the sequencing data of a study of OX40 agonist ivuxolimab in advanced cancers. The wider study: Patients in dose escalation had liver, melanoma, kidney or head and neck cancers.

The CDR3 runs 13 residues. CDR1 is MDHEN, CDR2 SYDVKM, per germline. V lost 6 bases, J lost 5 bases, and 6 bases stayed unmatched. Produced via immunoSEQ multiplex PCR; TCRdb's table is partial and in-frame only. The table records over 70,000 clones, more than 75% of them present only once. The specimen was CD4+ or CD8+ T cells sorted from blood, collected in a trial of the OX40 agonist ivuxolimab. This chain connects TRBV28 to TRBJ2-5; TRBD1 matches 7 bases. The receptor's source is an adult with an advanced solid tumor such as melanoma, head and neck, liver or kidney cancer. DNA for the CDR3: TGTGCCAGCAGGCGACAGGGCACGGAGACCCAGTACTTC. Translated: CASRRQGTETQYF.